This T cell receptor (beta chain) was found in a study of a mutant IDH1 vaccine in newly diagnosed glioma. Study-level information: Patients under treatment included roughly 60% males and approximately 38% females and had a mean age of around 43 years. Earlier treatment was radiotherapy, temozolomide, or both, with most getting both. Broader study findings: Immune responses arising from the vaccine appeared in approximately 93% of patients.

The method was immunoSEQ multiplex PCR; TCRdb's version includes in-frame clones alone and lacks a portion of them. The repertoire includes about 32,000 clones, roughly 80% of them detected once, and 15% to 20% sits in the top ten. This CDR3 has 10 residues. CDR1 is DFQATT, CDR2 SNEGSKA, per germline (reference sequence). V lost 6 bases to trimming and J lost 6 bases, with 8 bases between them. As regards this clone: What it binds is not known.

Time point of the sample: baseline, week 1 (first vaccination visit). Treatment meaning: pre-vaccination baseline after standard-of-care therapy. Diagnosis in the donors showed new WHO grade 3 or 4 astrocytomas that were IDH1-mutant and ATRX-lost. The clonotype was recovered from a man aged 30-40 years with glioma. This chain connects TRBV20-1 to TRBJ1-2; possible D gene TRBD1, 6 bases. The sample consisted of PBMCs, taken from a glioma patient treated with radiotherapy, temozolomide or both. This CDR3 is CSAGDNGYTF. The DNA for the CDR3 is TGCAGTGCAGGGGACAATGGCTACACCTTC.